This T cell receptor (beta chain) was retrieved from a study of patients and donors after allogeneic stem cell transplantation (dated by TCRdb to the early 2020s). In this sample, this clonotype turned up once. This receptor's antigen is unknown. Base qualities are not at hand, and no much larger clone is one base apart. Support from one read is weak. Libraries were prepared through RT-PCR. The run used a NextSeq 550. TCRdb reran the public reads through fastp at Q25 and MiXCR, keeping productive beta chains. Each record represents a unique CDR3 protein, reported with the most common genes and DNA among its rows. The sample table records 150,000 or so distinct CDR3 sequences; about 24% of these occur just once. Jointly, the top ten make up 20% to 30% of the sample. The TCR originated in a human donor who was either an allogeneic HSCT recipient or a stem cell or donor lymphocyte infusion donor (not recorded which). It is not recorded whose cells these are; they may come from a transplant donor. Sequenced material: blood, either unsorted or a sorted T cell fraction (not recorded which).

The nucleotides are TGTGCCAGCAGCTTATACGGATACACTGAAGCTTTCTTT. Translation gives CASSLYGYTEAFF. The chain links TRBV7-9 with TRBJ1-1; no D gene is confidently identified. The germline V gene (reference sequence) supplies CDR1 SEHNR and CDR2 FQNEAQ. Trimming costs V 2 bases and J 3 bases, and their ends lie 7 bases apart. CDR3 length: 13 amino acids, cysteine to phenylalanine. The kept DNA is CDR3 alone, 39 bases in frame from the first base.